Each of the 5 T cell receptor beta chains below was sequenced from the same sample in a study of CD8+ T cells in alopecia areata (dated by TCRdb to between 2018 and 2020). The library was obtained by the immunoSEQ multiplex PCR assay. RNA was extracted from all samples and reverse transcribed into cDNA as template for TCR sequencing. The clones in this table, taken by TCRdb from immuneACCESS, are in-frame only. Not every clone is retained; where verified, under half of the shortfall comes from an unresolved V gene, and the cause of the rest is unknown. Present in this sample are 100,000 to 120,000 clones, 55% to 60% of which were seen just once. 3% to 4% of the sample lies in the top ten. The sample's time point label, in plain terms: around 24 weeks on oral tofacitinib. Read against the paper, the sample's treatment or condition label means: oral pan-JAK inhibitor, 5-10 mg twice daily. The sequencing here drew on CD4+ T cells sorted from blood, taken at week 24, from a patient treated with tofacitinib. The receptors stem from a human donor with alopecia areata.

This clone appeared a few times. The chain recombines TRBV4-3 with TRBJ1-1; no definite D call. Germline values: CDR1 LGHNA, CDR2 YSLEER. V was clipped by 1 base and J by 1 base, with 10 bases between them. CDR3 length equals 15 residues. The CDR3 coding sequence is TGCGCCAGCAGCCAAGCTAGACTGACGAACACTGAAGCTTTCTTT. It specifies CASSQARLTNTEAFF.

There are a few counts of this clone. The rearrangement links TRBV2 to TRBJ2-2; D gene unclear. Germline V gives CDR1 SNHLY, CDR2 FYNNEI. The V and J ends lost 2 bases and 6 bases respectively, with 13 bases between them. The CDR3 runs to 15 residues. The CDR3 region has the DNA TGTGCCAGCAGTGAACGGACCTTTAACGCCGGGGAGCTGTTTTTT. Translating gives CASSERTFNAGELFF.

The rearrangement joins TRBV7-2 to TRBJ2-5; D tentatively reads TRBD1 or TRBD2 (6 bases each). Trimming removed 5 bases at V and 0 bases at J, with 19 bases between. This CDR3 is 17 amino acids long. Germline CDR1 SGHTA, CDR2 FQGNSA. The CDR3 loop is CASSPRGGPADQETQYF. In DNA, the CDR3 is TGTGCCAGCAGCCCGAGAGGGGGGCCCGCCGACCAAGAGACCCAGTACTTC.

This clone has a handful of counts. The chain is built from TRBV29-1 and TRBJ2-5; possible D gene TRBD2, 6 bases. V was shortened by 7 bases and J by 4 bases, with 16 bases between the two germline ends. Per germline, CDR1 SQVTM and CDR2 ANQGSEA. This CDR3 contains 13 residues. This chain's CDR3 is CSGRLGVGETQYF. The CDR3 DNA is TGCAGCGGCAGACTAGGGGTAGGAGAGACCCAGTACTTC.

This clone was seen only once. The chain has TRBV6-6 and TRBJ1-2; D gene unclear. This CDR3 has 11 residues. Germline CDR1 MNHNY, CDR2 SVGAGI (reference sequence). The V end was cut by 6 bases, the J end by 8 bases, with 10 bases between. The CDR3 reads CASSLASGYTF. The CDR3 DNA sequence: TGTGCCAGCAGCTTGGCCTCGGGCTACACCTTC.